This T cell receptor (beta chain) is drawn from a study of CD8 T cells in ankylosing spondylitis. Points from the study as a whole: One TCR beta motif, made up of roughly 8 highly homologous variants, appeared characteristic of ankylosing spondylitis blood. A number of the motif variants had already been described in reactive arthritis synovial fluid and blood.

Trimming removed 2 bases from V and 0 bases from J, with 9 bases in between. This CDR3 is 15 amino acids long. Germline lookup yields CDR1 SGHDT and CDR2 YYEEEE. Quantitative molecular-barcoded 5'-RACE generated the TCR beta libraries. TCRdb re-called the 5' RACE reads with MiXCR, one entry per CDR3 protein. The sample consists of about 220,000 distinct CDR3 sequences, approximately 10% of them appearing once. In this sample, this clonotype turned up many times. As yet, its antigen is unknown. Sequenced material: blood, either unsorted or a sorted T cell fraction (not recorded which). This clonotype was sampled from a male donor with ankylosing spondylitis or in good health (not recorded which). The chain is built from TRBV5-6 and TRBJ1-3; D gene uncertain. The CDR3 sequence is CASSLYTHSGNTIYF. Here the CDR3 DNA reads TGTGCCAGCAGCTTATATACACACTCTGGAAACACCATATATTTT.